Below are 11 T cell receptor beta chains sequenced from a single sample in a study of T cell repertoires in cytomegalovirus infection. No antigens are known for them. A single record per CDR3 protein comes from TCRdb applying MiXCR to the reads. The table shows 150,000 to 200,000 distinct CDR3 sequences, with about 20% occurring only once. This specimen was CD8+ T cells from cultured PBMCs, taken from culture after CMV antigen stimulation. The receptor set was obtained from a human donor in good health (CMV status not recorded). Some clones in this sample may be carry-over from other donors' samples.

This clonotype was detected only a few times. This CDR3 is CASSLAGGTSPYEQYF. The CDR3 bases are TGTGCCAGCAGCTTAGCGGGAGGGACTAGTCCCTACGAGCAGTACTTC. The V call is TRBV7-6, the J call TRBJ2-7, with TRBD2 matching over 8 bases. Germline V CDR1 and CDR2: SGHVS, FNYEAQ. Trimming cost V 0 bases and J 2 bases; bases outside gene matches: 6. This CDR3 has 16 residues.

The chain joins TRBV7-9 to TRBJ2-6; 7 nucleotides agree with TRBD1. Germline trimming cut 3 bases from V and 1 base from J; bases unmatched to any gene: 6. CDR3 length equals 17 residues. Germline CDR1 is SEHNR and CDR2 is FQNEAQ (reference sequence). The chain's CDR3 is CASSLRQGLSGANVLTF. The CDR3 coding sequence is TGTGCCAGCAGCTTGCGACAGGGTCTATCTGGGGCCAACGTCCTGACTTTC.

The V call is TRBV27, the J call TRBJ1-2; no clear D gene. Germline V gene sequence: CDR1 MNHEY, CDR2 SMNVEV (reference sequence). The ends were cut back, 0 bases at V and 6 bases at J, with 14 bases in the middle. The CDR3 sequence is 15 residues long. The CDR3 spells CASSLSRSGQDGYTF. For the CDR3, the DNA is TGTGCCAGCAGTTTATCCCGGTCGGGTCAGGATGGCTACACCTTC.

The CDR3 DNA follows: TGTGCCAGCAGAACCACGGGGACAGATACGCAGTATTTT. Protein product: CASRTTGTDTQYF. The genes are TRBV6-5 and TRBJ2-3, with D possibly TRBD2 on 5 matching bases. Germline CDR1 MNHEY, CDR2 SVGAGI. V shed 6 bases and J shed 3 bases, with 10 bases lying between them. The CDR3 runs 13 residues.

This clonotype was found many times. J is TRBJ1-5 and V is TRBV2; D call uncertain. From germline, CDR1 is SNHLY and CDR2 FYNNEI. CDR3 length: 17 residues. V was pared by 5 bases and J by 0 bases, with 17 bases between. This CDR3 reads CASSSGIMYDSNQPQHF. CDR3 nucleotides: TGTGCCAGCAGTAGTGGAATAATGTACGATAGCAATCAGCCCCAGCATTTT.

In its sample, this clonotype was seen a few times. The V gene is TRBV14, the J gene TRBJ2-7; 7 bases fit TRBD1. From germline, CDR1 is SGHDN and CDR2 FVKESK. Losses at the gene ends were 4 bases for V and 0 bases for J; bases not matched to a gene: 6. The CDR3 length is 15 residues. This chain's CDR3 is CASSLTGDLSYEQYF. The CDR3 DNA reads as TGTGCCAGCAGCCTAACAGGGGACCTCTCCTACGAGCAGTACTTC. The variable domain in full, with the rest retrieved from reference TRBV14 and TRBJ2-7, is EAGVTQFPSHSVIEKGQTVTLRCDPISGHDNLYWYRRVMGKEIKFLLHFVKESKQDESGMPNNRFLAERTGGTYSTLKVQPAELEDSGVYFCASSLTGDLSYEQYFGPGTRLTVT.

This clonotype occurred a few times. Here the CDR3 DNA reads TGTGCCAGCAGTCCCACGAGCCCCACAGGGACTTATGGCTACACCTTC. Encoded protein: CASSPTSPTGTYGYTF. This rearrangement joins TRBV12-3 or TRBV12-4 to TRBJ1-2; D possibly corresponds to TRBD1 (6 bases). The CDR3 totals 16 residues. Deletions cut 5 bases from V and 5 bases from J, with 21 bases between.

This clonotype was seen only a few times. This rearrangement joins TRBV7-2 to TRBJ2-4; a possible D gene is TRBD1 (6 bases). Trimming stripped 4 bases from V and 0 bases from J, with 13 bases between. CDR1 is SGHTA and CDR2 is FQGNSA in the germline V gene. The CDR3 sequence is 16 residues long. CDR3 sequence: CASSSTGHLAKNIQYF. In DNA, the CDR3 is TGTGCCAGCAGCTCAACGGGACACTTAGCCAAAAACATTCAGTACTTC.

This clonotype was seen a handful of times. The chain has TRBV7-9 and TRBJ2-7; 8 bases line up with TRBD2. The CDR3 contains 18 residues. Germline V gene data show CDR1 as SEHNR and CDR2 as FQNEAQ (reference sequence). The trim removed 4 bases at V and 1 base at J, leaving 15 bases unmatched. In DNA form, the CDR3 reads TGTGCCAGCAGCTCCCCACCGGGTAGCAGCGGGGGATCCTACGAGCAGTACTTC. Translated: CASSSPPGSSGGSYEQYF.

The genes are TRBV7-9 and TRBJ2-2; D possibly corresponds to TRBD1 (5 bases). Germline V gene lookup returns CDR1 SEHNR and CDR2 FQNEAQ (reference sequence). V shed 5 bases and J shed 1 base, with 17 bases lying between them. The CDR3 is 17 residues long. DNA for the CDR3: TGTGCCAGCAGCCTGCCTCAACAGGCAGGGAACACCGGGGAGCTGTTTTTT. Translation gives CASSLPQQAGNTGELFF.

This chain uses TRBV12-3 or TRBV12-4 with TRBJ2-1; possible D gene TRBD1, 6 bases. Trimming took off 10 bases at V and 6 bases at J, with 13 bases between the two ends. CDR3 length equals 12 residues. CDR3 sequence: CATSTGPNEQFF. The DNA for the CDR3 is TGTGCCACTTCGACAGGTCCCAATGAGCAGTTCTTC.